The subject of this entry is one T cell receptor (beta chain). The source of the sample is a study of early T cells in non-severe SARS-CoV-2 infection. Germline V gene lookup returns CDR1 KGHDR and CDR2 SFDVKD. The CDR3 is 15 residues long. With 1 base clipped from V and 5 bases from J, the junction kept 3 bases outside the gene matches. MiXCR, run by TCRdb on the 5' RACE reads, gives a single entry per CDR3 protein. The data contain 75,000 to 80,000 distinct CDR3 sequences, about 17% of them singletons. The genes are TRBV24-1 and TRBJ2-3; 9 positions match TRBD2. The origin of this receptor is an adult who was a healthcare worker with PCR-confirmed SARS-CoV-2 infection or an uninfected control (not recorded which). Sequencing was performed on whole blood. The CDR3 loop is CATSDFLLAGDTQYF. DNA for the CDR3: TGTGCCACCAGTGATTTCCTACTAGCGGGAGATACGCAGTATTTT.